This section outlines one T cell receptor (beta chain) sequence together with its context. Germline CDR1 is MNHEY and CDR2 is SMNVEV (reference sequence). V was clipped by 6 bases and J by 6 bases, with 21 bases between them. CDR3 length equals 15 residues. Authors' processing steps: Estimation of nucleated cell counts relied on the amplification of reference gene primers. The method was immunoSEQ multiplex PCR; TCRdb's version includes in-frame clones alone and lacks a portion of them. That table gives V, J and clone size, and the DNA gave D and trimming. The sample lists about 300,000 clones; roughly 90% were seen once. This sample stems from a study of blood T cell repertoires in COVID-19. Study-wide context: T cells, B-cell-depleted T cells, or PBMCs provided the cDNA or gDNA that served as material.

This sequence joins TRBV27 and TRBJ2-7; perhaps TRBD2 as D (6 bases). The clonotype originates from a man between 18 and 29 years old with active or convalescent COVID-19. The specimen was peripheral blood. CDR3 coding DNA: TGTGCCAGCAGCCCTATGATGACTAGTGCATCCGAGCAGTACTTC. Its translation is CASSPMMTSASEQYF.